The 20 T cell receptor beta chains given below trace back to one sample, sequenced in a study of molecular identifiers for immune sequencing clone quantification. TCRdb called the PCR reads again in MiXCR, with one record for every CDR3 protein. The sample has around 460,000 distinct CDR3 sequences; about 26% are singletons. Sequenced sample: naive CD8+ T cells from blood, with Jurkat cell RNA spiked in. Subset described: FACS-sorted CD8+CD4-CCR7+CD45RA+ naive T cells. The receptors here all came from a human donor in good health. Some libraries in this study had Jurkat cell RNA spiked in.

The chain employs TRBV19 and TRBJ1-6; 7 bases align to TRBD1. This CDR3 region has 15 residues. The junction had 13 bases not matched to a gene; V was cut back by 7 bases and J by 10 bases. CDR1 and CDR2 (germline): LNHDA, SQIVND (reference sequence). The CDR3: CASTRIGTDHSPLHF. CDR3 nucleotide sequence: TGTGCCAGTACCCGAATCGGGACAGACCACTCACCCCTCCACTTT.

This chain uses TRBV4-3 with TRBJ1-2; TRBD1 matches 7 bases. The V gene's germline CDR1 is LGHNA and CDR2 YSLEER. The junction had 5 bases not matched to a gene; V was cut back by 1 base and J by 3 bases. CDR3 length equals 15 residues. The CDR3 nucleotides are TGCGCCAGCAGCCAAGCTAACAGGGGAGACTATGGCTACACCTTC. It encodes CASSQANRGDYGYTF.

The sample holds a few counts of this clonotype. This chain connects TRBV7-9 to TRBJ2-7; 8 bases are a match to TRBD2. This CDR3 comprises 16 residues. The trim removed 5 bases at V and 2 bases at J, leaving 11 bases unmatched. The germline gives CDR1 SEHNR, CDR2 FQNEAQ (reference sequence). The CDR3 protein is CASSHLGGREAYEQYF. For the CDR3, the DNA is TGTGCCAGCAGCCACCTCGGGGGGCGGGAGGCCTACGAGCAGTACTTC.

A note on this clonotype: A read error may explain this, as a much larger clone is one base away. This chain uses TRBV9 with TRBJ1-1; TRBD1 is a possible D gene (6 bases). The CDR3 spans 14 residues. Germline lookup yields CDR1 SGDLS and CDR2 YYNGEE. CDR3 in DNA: TGTGCCTGCAGCGTAGGAGGGGGGGTTGATGAAGCTTTCTTT. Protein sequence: CACSVGGGVDEAFF.

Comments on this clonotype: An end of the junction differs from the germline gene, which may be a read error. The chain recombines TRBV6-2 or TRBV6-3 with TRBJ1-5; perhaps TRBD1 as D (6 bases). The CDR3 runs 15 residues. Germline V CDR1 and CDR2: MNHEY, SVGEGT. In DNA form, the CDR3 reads TGTGCCAGCAGTTTCAGGGGAATTGACAATCAGCCCAAGCATTTT. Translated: CASSFRGIDNQPKHF.

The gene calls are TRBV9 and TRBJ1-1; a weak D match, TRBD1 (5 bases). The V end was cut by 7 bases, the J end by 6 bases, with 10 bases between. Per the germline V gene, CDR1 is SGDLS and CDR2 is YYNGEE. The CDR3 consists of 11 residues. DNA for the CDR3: TGTGCCAGCGGCGCAGGGCCTGAAGCTTTCTTT. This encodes CASGAGPEAFF.

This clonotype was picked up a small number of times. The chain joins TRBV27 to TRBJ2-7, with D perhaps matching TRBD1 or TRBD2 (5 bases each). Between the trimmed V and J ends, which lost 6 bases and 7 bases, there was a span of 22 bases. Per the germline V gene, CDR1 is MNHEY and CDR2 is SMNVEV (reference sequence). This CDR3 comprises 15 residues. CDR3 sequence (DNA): TGTGCCAGCAGCCGGAGAACCCGTGGGACGGAGGAGCAGTACTTC. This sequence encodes CASSRRTRGTEEQYF.

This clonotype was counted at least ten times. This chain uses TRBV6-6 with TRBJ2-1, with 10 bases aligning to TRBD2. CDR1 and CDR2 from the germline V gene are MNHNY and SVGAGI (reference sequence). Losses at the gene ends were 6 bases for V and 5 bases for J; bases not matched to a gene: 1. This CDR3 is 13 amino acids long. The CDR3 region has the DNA TGTGCCAGCAGGCTAGCGGGGGACAATGAGCAGTTCTTC. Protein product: CASRLAGDNEQFF.

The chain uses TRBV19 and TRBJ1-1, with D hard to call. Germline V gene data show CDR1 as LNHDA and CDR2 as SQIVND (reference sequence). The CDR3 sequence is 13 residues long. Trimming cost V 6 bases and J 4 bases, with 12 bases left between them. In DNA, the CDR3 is TGTGCCAGTAGGGCACAACCGGTCACTGAAGCTTTCTTT. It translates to CASRAQPVTEAFF.

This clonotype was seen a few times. CDR3 sequence reads: CSARDQMNTEAFF. Here the CDR3 DNA reads TGCAGTGCTAGAGATCAGATGAACACTGAAGCTTTCTTT. The chain links TRBV20-1 to TRBJ1-1, with D hard to call. This CDR3 is 13 amino acids long. Germline V gene sequence: CDR1 DFQATT, CDR2 SNEGSKA (reference sequence). The V gene lost 0 bases and the J gene lost 0 bases, with 5 bases spanning the gap.

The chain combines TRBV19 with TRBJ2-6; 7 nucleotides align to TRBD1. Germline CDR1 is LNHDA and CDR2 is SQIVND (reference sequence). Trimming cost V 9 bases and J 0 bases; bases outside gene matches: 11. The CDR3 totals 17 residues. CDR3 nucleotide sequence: TGTGCCAGAGAGGGGGCAGGGCCCAACTCTGGGGCCAACGTCCTGACTTTC. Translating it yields CAREGAGPNSGANVLTF.

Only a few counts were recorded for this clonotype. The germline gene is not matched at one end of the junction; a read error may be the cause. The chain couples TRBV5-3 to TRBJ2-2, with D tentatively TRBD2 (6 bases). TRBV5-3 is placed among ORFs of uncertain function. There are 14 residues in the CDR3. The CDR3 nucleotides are TGTGCCAGCAGCTGGAGGGCTGGCACCGGGGAGCTGTTTTTT. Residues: CASSWRAGTGELFF.

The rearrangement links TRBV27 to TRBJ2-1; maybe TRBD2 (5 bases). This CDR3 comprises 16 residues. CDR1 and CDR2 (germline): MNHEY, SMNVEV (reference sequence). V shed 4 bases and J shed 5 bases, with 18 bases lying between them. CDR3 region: CASSWTHLVPNNEQFF. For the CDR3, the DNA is TGTGCCAGCAGTTGGACTCATTTAGTGCCGAACAATGAGCAGTTCTTC.

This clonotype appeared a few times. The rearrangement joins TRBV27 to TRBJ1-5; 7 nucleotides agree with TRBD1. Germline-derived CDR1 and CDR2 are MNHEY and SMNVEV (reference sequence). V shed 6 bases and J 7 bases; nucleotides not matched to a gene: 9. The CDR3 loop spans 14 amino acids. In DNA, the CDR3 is TGTGCCAGCAGGGCAGGGGGGGTGGGGCAGCCCCAGCATTTT. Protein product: CASRAGGVGQPQHF.

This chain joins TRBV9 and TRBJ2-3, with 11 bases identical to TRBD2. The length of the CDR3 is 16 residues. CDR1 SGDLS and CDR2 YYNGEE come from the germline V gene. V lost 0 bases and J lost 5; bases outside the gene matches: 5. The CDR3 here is CASSVEGSGRGDTQYF. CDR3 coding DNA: TGTGCCAGCAGCGTAGAAGGTAGCGGGAGGGGAGATACGCAGTATTTT.

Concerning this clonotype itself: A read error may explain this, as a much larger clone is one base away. CDR3 in DNA: TGTGCCAGCAGCTTAGTGCTCGGGGCCGACGATTTCTTC. Encoded protein: CASSLVLGADDFF. The chain links TRBV11-2 to TRBJ2-1; D could derive from TRBD1 or TRBD2 (5 bases each). Germline V gives CDR1 SGHAT, CDR2 FQNNGV. Trimming pared 1 base from V and 16 bases from J, leaving 17 bases between. This CDR3 is built from 13 residues.

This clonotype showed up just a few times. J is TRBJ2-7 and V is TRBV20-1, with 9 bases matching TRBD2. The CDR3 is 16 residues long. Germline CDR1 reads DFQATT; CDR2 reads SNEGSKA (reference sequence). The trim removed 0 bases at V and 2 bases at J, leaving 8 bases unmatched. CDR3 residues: CSAREQYLAGTYEQYF. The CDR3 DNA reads TGCAGTGCTAGAGAACAATACCTAGCGGGAACCTACGAGCAGTACTTC.

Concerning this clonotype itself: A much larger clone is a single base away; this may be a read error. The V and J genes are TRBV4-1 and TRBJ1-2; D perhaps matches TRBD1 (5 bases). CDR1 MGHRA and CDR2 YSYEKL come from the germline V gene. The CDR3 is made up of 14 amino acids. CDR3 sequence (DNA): TGCGTCAGCAGCCAAGATGGCAGGGATTATGGCTACACCTTC. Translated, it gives CVSSQDGRDYGYTF.

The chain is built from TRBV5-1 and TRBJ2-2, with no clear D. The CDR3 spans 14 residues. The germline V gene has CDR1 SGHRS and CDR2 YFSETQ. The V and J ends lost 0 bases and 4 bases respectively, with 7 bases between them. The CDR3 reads CASSLDPGTGELFF. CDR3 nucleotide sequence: TGCGCCAGCAGCTTGGATCCCGGCACCGGGGAGCTGTTTTTT.

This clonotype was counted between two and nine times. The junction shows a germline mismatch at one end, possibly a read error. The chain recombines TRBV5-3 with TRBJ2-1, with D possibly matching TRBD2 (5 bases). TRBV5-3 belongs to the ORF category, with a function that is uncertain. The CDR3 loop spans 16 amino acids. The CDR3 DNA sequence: TGTGCCAGCAGCTTGGTCGCCCTTGACTATAAGAATGAGCAGTTCTTC. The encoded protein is CASSLVALDYKNEQFF.